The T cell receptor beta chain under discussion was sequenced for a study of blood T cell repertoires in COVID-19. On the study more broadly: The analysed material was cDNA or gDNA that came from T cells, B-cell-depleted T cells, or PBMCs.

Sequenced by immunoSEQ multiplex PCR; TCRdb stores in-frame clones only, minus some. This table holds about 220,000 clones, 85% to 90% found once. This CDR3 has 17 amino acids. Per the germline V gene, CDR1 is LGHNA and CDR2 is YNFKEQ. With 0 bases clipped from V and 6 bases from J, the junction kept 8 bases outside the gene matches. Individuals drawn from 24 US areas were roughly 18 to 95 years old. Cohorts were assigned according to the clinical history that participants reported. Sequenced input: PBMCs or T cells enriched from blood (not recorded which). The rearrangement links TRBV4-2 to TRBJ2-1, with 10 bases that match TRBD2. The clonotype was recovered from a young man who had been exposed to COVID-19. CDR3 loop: CASSQDPQRGGLNEQFF. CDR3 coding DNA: TGTGCCAGCAGCCAAGATCCCCAGCGGGGGGGCCTCAATGAGCAGTTCTTC.